The next 25 T cell receptor beta chains were all read from a single sample in a study of OX40 agonist ivuxolimab in advanced cancers. Generated by immunoSEQ multiplex PCR, the TCRdb table keeps only in-frame clones and is missing some. The profile shows tens of thousands of clones, about 87% of them singletons. The material was CD4+ or CD8+ T cells sorted from blood, obtained in a trial of the OX40 agonist ivuxolimab. The receptors were gathered from an adult with an advanced solid tumor such as melanoma, head and neck, liver or kidney cancer.

The V call is TRBV4-1, the J call TRBJ1-2; D uncertain. The V gene's germline CDR1 is MGHRA and CDR2 YSYEKL. The CDR3 length is 12 residues. The V and J ends lost 6 bases and 8 bases respectively, with 13 bases between them. The CDR3 bases are TGCGCCAGCAGTCACAACGACCGGGGCTACACCTTC. Its protein is CASSHNDRGYTF.

This clone was observed a handful of times. The rearrangement joins TRBV10-3 to TRBJ1-5, with D unclear. Trimming removed 0 bases at V and 5 bases at J, with 8 bases between. CDR3 length equals 14 residues. The V gene's germline CDR1 is ENHRY and CDR2 SYGVKD. CDR3 in DNA: TGTGCCATCAGTGAGTCGGGCGGACATCAGCCCCAGCATTTT. Its protein product is CAISESGGHQPQHF.

V usage is TRBV5-1 and J usage is TRBJ2-6; TRBD1 aligns across 7 bases. Trimming cost V 7 bases and J 2 bases; bases outside gene matches: 3. CDR3 length: 14 residues. The germline V gene has CDR1 SGHRS and CDR2 YFSETQ. The CDR3 sequence is CASRQGTGANVLTF. CDR3 nucleotide sequence: TGCGCCAGCCGACAGGGTACTGGGGCCAACGTCCTGACTTTC. The full variable domain, with the rest looked up from reference TRBV5-1 and TRBJ2-6, is KAGVTQTPRYLIKTRGQQVTLSCSPISGHRSVSWYQQTPGQGLQFLFEYFSETQRNKGNFPGRFSGRQFSNSRSEMNVSTLELGDSALYLCASRQGTGANVLTFGAGSRLTVL.

In DNA form, the CDR3 reads TGTGCCAGCAGTTACTCGCGGGTGGCCACTGAAGCTTTCTTT. Its protein product is CASSYSRVATEAFF. The gene calls are TRBV6-6 and TRBJ1-1; D not certain. Germline-derived CDR1 and CDR2 are MNHNY and SVGAGI (reference sequence). This CDR3 contains 14 residues. The V gene lost 0 bases and the J gene lost 4 bases, with 9 bases spanning the gap.

The J gene is TRBJ2-3, the V gene TRBV5-1; D is uncertain. The V end lost 3 bases, the J end lost 6 bases, and 5 bases lay between the germline ends. Germline V gene lookup returns CDR1 SGHRS and CDR2 YFSETQ. The CDR3 extends over 11 amino acids. CDR3 in DNA: TGCGCCAGCAGCTCCGGGGATACGCAGTATTTT. Residues: CASSSGDTQYF. Together with reference TRBV5-1 and TRBJ2-3, the CDR3 gives the full variable domain: KAGVTQTPRYLIKTRGQQVTLSCSPISGHRSVSWYQQTPGQGLQFLFEYFSETQRNKGNFPGRFSGRQFSNSRSEMNVSTLELGDSALYLCASSSGDTQYFGPGTRLTVL.

The rearrangement joins TRBV6-5 to TRBJ1-5; no definite D call. V was cut by 6 bases and J by 3 bases, with 9 bases left in between. Germline-derived CDR1 and CDR2 are MNHEY and SVGAGI. This CDR3 spans 13 amino acids. The CDR3 nucleotides are TGTGCCAGCAGCCGACCGCCCAATCAGCCCCAGCATTTT. Amino acid sequence: CASSRPPNQPQHF.

The rearrangement uses TRBV7-2 and TRBJ2-5; 9 bases are a match to TRBD1. The V gene end was trimmed by 6 bases and the J gene end by 0 bases; junction bases not matched to a gene: 8. The germline CDR1 and CDR2 sequences are SGHTA and FQGNSA. CDR3 length equals 16 residues. The CDR3 coding sequence is TGTGCCAGCAGTAGGACCGGGACAGGGAACCAAGAGACCCAGTACTTC. Amino acid sequence: CASSRTGTGNQETQYF. Drawing the rest from reference TRBV7-2 and TRBJ2-5, the complete variable domain is GAGVSQSPSNKVTEKGKDVELRCDPISGHTALYWYRQSLGQGLEFLIYFQGNSAPDKSGLPSDRFSAERTGGSVSTLTIQRTQQEDSAVYLCASSRTGTGNQETQYFGPGTRLLVL.

The gene calls are TRBV2 and TRBJ1-1; tentatively, D is TRBD1 (6 bases). V lost 7 bases, J lost 5 bases, and 20 bases lay in between. Germline lookup yields CDR1 SNHLY and CDR2 FYNNEI. CDR3 length: 15 amino acids. The CDR3 reads CASTVRGGGWTEAFF. Written as DNA, the CDR3 is TGTGCCAGCACGGTTAGGGGGGGAGGGTGGACTGAAGCTTTCTTT.

The rearrangement joins TRBV28 to TRBJ2-7, with 11 bases that match TRBD2. The CDR3 runs to 16 residues. Unmatched junction bases numbered 8, after V lost 3 bases and J lost 4 bases. Germline V gene lookup returns CDR1 MDHEN and CDR2 SYDVKM. CDR3 loop: CASSFTRLAGKYEQYF. The CDR3 DNA sequence: TGTGCCAGCAGTTTCACCCGACTAGCGGGAAAATACGAGCAGTACTTC.

This chain connects TRBV29-1 to TRBJ2-7; D possibly corresponds to TRBD1 (7 bases). The CDR3 covers 14 residues. Germline CDR1 and CDR2: SQVTM and ANQGSEA. V was pared by 2 bases and J by 3 bases, with 14 bases between. The CDR3 DNA reads TGCAGCGTTGAAAGGCGGGACAGCGGCTACGAGCAGTACTTC. This encodes CSVERRDSGYEQYF.

The V and J genes are TRBV5-1 and TRBJ1-3, with TRBD1 as a possible D gene (6 bases). V gave up 5 bases and J gave up 4 bases, with 13 bases separating them. The CDR3 totals 14 residues. Germline V gene lookup returns CDR1 SGHRS and CDR2 YFSETQ. CDR3 DNA: TGCGCCAGCAGGCGCGCAGGGGCAGGAAACACCATATATTTT. Translation: CASRRAGAGNTIYF.

The chain is built from TRBV29-1 and TRBJ1-1, with unresolved D. CDR3 length: 14 residues. Germline CDR1 SQVTM, CDR2 ANQGSEA. V was trimmed by 6 bases and J by 4 bases, leaving 18 bases between them. The CDR3 region is CSVLQTGWVTEAFF. For the CDR3, the DNA is TGCAGCGTACTACAGACGGGTTGGGTCACTGAAGCTTTCTTT.

The chain is built from TRBV7-6 and TRBJ1-2; TRBD1 aligns across 9 bases. V lost 1 base and J lost 5; bases outside the gene matches: 8. This CDR3 spans 16 amino acids. Germline CDR1 is SGHVS and CDR2 is FNYEAQ. The CDR3 coding sequence is TGTGCCAGCAGCTTAGGCCCAACCGGGACAGGGTATGGCTACACCTTC. Its protein is CASSLGPTGTGYGYTF. Combining the CDR3 with reference TRBV7-6 and TRBJ1-2 gives the whole variable domain GAGVSQSPRYKVTKRGQDVALRCDPISGHVSLYWYRQALGQGPEFLTYFNYEAQQDKSGLPNDRFSAERPEGSISTLTIQRTEQRDSAMYRCASSLGPTGTGYGYTFGSGTRLTVV.

The chain links TRBV19 to TRBJ2-7; unclear D gene. The germline gives CDR1 LNHDA, CDR2 SQIVND (reference sequence). The CDR3 spans 15 residues. Trimming stripped 6 bases from V and 2 bases from J, with 17 bases between. CDR3 loop: CASSRAPLGTYEQYF. CDR3 nucleotide sequence: TGTGCCAGTAGCCGGGCCCCATTGGGGACCTACGAGCAGTACTTC.

The rearrangement uses TRBV4-2 and TRBJ1-5; maybe TRBD1 (6 bases). V was shortened by 0 bases and J by 5 bases, with 8 bases between the two germline ends. The CDR3 runs 14 residues. The germline V gene has CDR1 LGHNA and CDR2 YNFKEQ. CDR3 nucleotide sequence: TGTGCCAGCAGCCAAGATAGGGGGGATCAGCCCCAGCATTTT. It yields the protein CASSQDRGDQPQHF.

V and J are TRBV4-1 and TRBJ2-7; TRBD1 aligns across 7 bases. V shed 4 bases and J 0 bases; nucleotides not matched to a gene: 3. CDR3 size: 14 residues. The germline V gene has CDR1 MGHRA and CDR2 YSYEKL. The CDR3 bases are TGCGCCAGCAGCCCCTGGGACAGCTCCTACGAGCAGTACTTC. Protein: CASSPWDSSYEQYF.

The chain has TRBV19 and TRBJ2-7; 8 positions agree with TRBD1. The J segment lost 6 bases and the V segment lost 3 bases, leaving 7 bases of the junction unmatched. The CDR3 spans 14 residues. Germline lookup yields CDR1 LNHDA and CDR2 SQIVND (reference sequence). The CDR3 DNA is TGTGCCAGTAGTATTGGACAGGGAAACGCCGAGCAGTACTTC. Translated: CASSIGQGNAEQYF.

The sample holds one count of this clone. The chain joins TRBV9 to TRBJ1-6; the D gene is possibly TRBD1 (6 bases). Germline V gene lookup returns CDR1 SGDLS and CDR2 YYNGEE. V gave up 1 base and J gave up 10 bases, with 21 bases separating them. The CDR3 spans 17 residues. The CDR3: CASSVKWVGAKRSPLHF. CDR3 DNA sequence: TGTGCCAGCAGCGTAAAGTGGGTGGGGGCGAAAAGATCACCCCTCCACTTT.

The chain uses TRBV5-4 and TRBJ2-7; tentative D call: TRBD2 (6 bases). Germline CDR1 and CDR2: SGHNT and YYREEE (reference sequence). Trimming removed 4 bases at V and 0 bases at J, with 17 bases between. The length of the CDR3 is 16 residues. For the CDR3, the DNA is TGTGCCAGCAGCCATGCAGAAGCGGGTGCCTCCTACGAGCAGTACTTC. Translating it yields CASSHAEAGASYEQYF.

The J gene is TRBJ2-1, the V gene TRBV11-3; D is perhaps TRBD1 (5 bases). The CDR3 loop spans 13 amino acids. The germline V and J ends were trimmed by 5 bases and 6 bases, with 11 bases remaining between them. Germline V gene sequence: CDR1 SGHNT, CDR2 YENEEA. DNA of the CDR3: TGTGCCAGCAGCCAGGACACTCCCAATGAGCAGTTCTTC. Protein: CASSQDTPNEQFF.

The J gene is TRBJ2-3, the V gene TRBV11-2; D gene uncertain. The CDR3 is 14 residues long. The V and J ends lost 0 bases and 2 bases respectively, with 6 bases between them. CDR1 and CDR2 from the germline V gene are SGHAT and FQNNGV. The CDR3 spells CASSLEQFTDTQYF. The DNA for the CDR3 is TGTGCCAGCAGCTTAGAACAGTTCACAGATACGCAGTATTTT.

The chain links TRBV6-4 to TRBJ2-5, with D perhaps being TRBD1 or TRBD2 (5 bases each). V shed 5 bases and J shed 0 bases, with 7 bases lying between them. The CDR3 covers 13 residues. In germline, CDR1 is MRHNA, CDR2 SNTAGT. CDR3 sequence reads: CASSRDHQETQYF. The CDR3 region has the DNA TGTGCCAGCAGTCGGGACCACCAAGAGACCCAGTACTTC.

The chain is built from TRBV18 and TRBJ2-1; 9 positions match TRBD1. CDR3 size: 17 residues. The germline CDR1 and CDR2 sequences are KGHSH and LQKENI. V lost 3 bases and J lost 5; bases outside the gene matches: 11. The CDR3 reads CASSPYLQGALDNEQFF. CDR3 coding DNA: TGTGCCAGCTCACCCTACCTACAGGGGGCCCTGGACAATGAGCAGTTCTTC.

The genes are TRBV2 and TRBJ1-2; TRBD1 matches at 9 bases. Germline values: CDR1 SNHLY, CDR2 FYNNEI. The J segment lost 5 bases and the V segment lost 7 bases, leaving 8 bases of the junction unmatched. The CDR3 is 14 amino acids. The DNA of the CDR3 is TGTGCCAGCAACTTACAGGGGGCGCCTTATGGCTACACCTTC. It translates to CASNLQGAPYGYTF.

In regard to this clone: This may stem from a read error, because a much larger clone lies one nucleotide away. The chain carries TRBV4-1 and TRBJ1-2; 11 positions agree with TRBD1. Germline values: CDR1 MGHRA, CDR2 YSYEKL. Trimming removed 1 base from V and 6 bases from J; junction bases left unmatched: 4. This CDR3 is built from 15 residues. The CDR3 DNA follows: TGCGCCAGCAGCCAAGGGGACAGGGGGTATGATGGCTACACCTTC. Translation: CASSQGDRGYDGYTF.